One sample yielded the 8 T cell receptor beta chains listed below, sequenced in a study of cytomegalovirus exposure and HLA in healthy donors (dated by TCRdb to about 2017). The library was obtained by the immunoSEQ multiplex PCR assay. The clones in this table, taken by TCRdb from immuneACCESS, are in-frame only. Not every clone is retained; where verified, under half of the shortfall comes from an unresolved V gene, and the cause of the rest is unknown. The sample yields 250,000 to 300,000 clones; 86% were counted once. The top ten constitute more than 0.8% of the sample. The sample taken for sequencing was PBMCs. These receptor sequences come from a woman aged 18-29 years in good health and CMV-seronegative.

The gene calls are TRBV28 and TRBJ2-3; TRBD1 matches 9 bases. CDR3 length: 13 amino acids. V gave up 5 bases and J gave up 4 bases; unmatched junction bases: 1. Germline V CDR1 and CDR2: MDHEN, SYDVKM. CDR3 sequence (DNA): TGTGCCAGCAGTACAGGGGGCCCAGATACGCAGTATTTT. It encodes CASSTGGPDTQYF.

The chain recombines TRBV2 with TRBJ1-5; D might be TRBD1 (6 bases). CDR3 length: 13 residues. V was trimmed by 4 bases and J by 4 bases, leaving 8 bases between them. The germline V gene has CDR1 SNHLY and CDR2 FYNNEI. The CDR3: CASSGQVNQPQHF. The CDR3 DNA follows: TGTGCCAGCAGTGGACAGGTAAATCAGCCCCAGCATTTT.

The chain combines TRBV2 with TRBJ1-3; 8 positions match TRBD1. In germline, CDR1 is SNHLY, CDR2 FYNNEI. With V trimmed by 6 bases and J by 4 bases, 2 bases remained unmatched. CDR3 length: 13 amino acids. CDR3 sequence reads: CASRGDRGNTIYF. The DNA for the CDR3 is TGTGCCAGCAGGGGGGACAGGGGAAACACCATATATTTT.

The chain employs TRBV5-1 and TRBJ2-3, with 8 bases matching TRBD1. The CDR3 covers 15 residues. CDR1 SGHRS and CDR2 YFSETQ come from the germline V gene. V lost 3 bases to trimming and J lost 5 bases; unmatched junction nucleotides: 8. Here the CDR3 reads CASSSTGGRVDTQYF. CDR3 DNA: TGCGCCAGCAGCTCCACAGGGGGTAGGGTAGATACGCAGTATTTT.

This chain joins TRBV2 and TRBJ2-7, with a weak D call TRBD2 (5 bases). The germline gives CDR1 SNHLY, CDR2 FYNNEI. The CDR3 has 12 amino acids. Trimming removed 4 bases at V and 9 bases at J, with 13 bases between. CDR3 protein: CASSGQEVLQYF. In DNA, the CDR3 is TGTGCCAGCAGTGGTCAGGAGGTCCTGCAGTACTTC.

This clone has more than one count but fewer than ten. The chain joins TRBV30 to TRBJ1-4, with D unresolved. CDR1 and CDR2 (germline): GTSNPN, SVGIG (reference sequence). The length of the CDR3 is 15 residues. Trimming took 0 bases from V and 7 from J, leaving 15 bases between them. The CDR3 DNA is TGTGCCTGGAGTGTTCCGGTTACCTCCCTTGAAAAACTGTTTTTT. This translates into CAWSVPVTSLEKLFF.

In regard to this clone: The same CDR3 is also encoded by other DNA sequences in this sample. The genes are TRBV10-3 and TRBJ1-5, with unresolved D. This CDR3 comprises 14 residues. Per the germline V gene, CDR1 is ENHRY and CDR2 is SYGVKD. Deletions cut 0 bases from V and 4 bases from J, with 7 bases between. The chain's CDR3 is CAISESGGNQPQHF. In nucleotides, the CDR3 is TGTGCCATCAGTGAGTCAGGAGGGAATCAGCCCCAGCATTTT.

This chain links TRBV30 with TRBJ2-3, with TRBD2 matching 12 bases. CDR1 is GTSNPN and CDR2 is SVGIG in the germline V gene (reference sequence). Trimming removed 8 bases from V and 5 bases from J; junction bases left unmatched: 8. The CDR3 is made up of 14 amino acids. CDR3 region: CAGRTSGVLDTQYF. In nucleotides, the CDR3 is TGTGCCGGTCGGACTAGCGGGGTGCTAGATACGCAGTATTTT.